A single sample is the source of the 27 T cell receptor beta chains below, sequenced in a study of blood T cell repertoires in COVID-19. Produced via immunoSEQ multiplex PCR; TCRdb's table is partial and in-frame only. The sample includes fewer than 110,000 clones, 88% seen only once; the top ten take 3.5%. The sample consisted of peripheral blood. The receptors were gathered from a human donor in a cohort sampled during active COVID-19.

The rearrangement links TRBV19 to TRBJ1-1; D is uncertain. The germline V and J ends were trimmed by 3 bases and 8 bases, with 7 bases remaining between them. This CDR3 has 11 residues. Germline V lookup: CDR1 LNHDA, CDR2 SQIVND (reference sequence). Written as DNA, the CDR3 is TGTGCCAGTAGTATCCGGAGGGAAGCTTTCTTT. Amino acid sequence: CASSIRREAFF.

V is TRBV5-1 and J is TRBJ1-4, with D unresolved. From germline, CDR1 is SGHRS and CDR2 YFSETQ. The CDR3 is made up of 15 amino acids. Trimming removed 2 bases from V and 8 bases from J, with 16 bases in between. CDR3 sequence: CASSFGVGSGEKLFF. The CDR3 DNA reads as TGCGCCAGCAGCTTCGGGGTTGGGTCGGGGGAAAAACTGTTTTTT.

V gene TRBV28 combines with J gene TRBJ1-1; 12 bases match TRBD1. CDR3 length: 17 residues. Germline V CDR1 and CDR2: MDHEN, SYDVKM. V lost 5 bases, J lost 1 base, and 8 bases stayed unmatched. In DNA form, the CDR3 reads TGTGCCAGCAGTAGGTGGGGACAGGGGGCGAAGAACACTGAAGCTTTCTTT. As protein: CASSRWGQGAKNTEAFF.

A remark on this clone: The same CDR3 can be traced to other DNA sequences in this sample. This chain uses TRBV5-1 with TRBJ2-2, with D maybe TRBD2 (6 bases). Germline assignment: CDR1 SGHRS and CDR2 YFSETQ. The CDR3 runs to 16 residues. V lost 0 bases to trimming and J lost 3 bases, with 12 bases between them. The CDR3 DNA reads TGCGCCAGCAGCTTGGCAGCGGGCTCGGACACCGGGGAGCTGTTTTTT. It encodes CASSLAAGSDTGELFF.

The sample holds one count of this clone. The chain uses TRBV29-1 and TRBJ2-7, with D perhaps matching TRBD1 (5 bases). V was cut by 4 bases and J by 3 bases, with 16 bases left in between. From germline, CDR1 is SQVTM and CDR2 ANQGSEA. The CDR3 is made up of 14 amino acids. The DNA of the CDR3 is TGCAGCGTTGGGGATAGGGGTTTTTTCTACGAGCAGTACTTC. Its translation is CSVGDRGFFYEQYF.

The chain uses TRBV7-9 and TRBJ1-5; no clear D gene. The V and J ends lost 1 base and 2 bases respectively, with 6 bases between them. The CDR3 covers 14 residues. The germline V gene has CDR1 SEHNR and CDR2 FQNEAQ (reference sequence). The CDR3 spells CASSLDVGNQPQHF. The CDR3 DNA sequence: TGTGCCAGCAGCTTAGACGTAGGCAATCAGCCCCAGCATTTT. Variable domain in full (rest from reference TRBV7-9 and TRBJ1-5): DTGVSQNPRHKITKRGQNVTFRCDPISEHNRLYWYRQTLGQGPEFLTYFQNEAQLEKSRLLSDRFSAERPKGSFSTLEIQRTEQGDSAMYLCASSLDVGNQPQHFGDGTRLSIL.

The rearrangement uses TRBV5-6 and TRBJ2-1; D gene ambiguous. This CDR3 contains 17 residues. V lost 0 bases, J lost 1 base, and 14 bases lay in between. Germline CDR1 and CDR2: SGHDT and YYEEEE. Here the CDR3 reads CASSLEWAVLSYNEQFF. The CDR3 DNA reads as TGTGCCAGCAGCTTGGAGTGGGCAGTCCTATCCTACAATGAGCAGTTCTTC. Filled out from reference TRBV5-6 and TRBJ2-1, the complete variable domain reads DAGVTQSPTHLIKTRGQQVTLRCSPKSGHDTVSWYQQALGQGPQFIFQYYEEEERQRGNFPDRFSGHQFPNYSSELNVNALLLGDSALYLCASSLEWAVLSYNEQFFGPGTRLTVL.

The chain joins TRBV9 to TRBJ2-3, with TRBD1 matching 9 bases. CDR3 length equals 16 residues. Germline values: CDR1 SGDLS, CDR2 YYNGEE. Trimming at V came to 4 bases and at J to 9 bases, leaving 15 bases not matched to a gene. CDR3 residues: CASSPRAGTGKFTQYF. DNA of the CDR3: TGTGCCAGCAGCCCAAGAGCCGGGACAGGGAAGTTCACGCAGTATTTT.

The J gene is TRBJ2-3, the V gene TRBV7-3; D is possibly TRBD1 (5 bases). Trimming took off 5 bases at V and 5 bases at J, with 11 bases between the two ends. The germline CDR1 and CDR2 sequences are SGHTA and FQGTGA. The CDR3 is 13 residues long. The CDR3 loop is CASSPSTEDTQYF. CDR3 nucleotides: TGTGCCAGCAGCCCCTCGACAGAAGATACGCAGTATTTT.

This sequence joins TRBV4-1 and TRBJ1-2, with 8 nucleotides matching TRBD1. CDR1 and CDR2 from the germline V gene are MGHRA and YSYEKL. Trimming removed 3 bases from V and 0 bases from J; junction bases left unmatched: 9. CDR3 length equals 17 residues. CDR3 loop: CASSQGGRGRSNYGYTF. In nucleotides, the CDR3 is TGCGCCAGCAGCCAGGGGGGCAGGGGGCGATCTAACTATGGCTACACCTTC.

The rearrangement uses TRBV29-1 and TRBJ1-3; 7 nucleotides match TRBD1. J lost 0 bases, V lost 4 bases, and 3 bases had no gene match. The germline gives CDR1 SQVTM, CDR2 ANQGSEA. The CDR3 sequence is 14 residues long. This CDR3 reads CSVAAGGSGNTIYF. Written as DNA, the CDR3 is TGCAGCGTTGCCGCAGGGGGCTCTGGAAACACCATATATTTT.

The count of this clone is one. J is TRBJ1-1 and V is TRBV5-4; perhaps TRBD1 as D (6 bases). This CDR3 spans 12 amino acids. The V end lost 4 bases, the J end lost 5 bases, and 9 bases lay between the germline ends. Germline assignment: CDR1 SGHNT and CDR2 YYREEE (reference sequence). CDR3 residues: CASSPGVTEAFF. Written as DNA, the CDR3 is TGTGCCAGCAGCCCAGGGGTTACTGAAGCTTTCTTT.

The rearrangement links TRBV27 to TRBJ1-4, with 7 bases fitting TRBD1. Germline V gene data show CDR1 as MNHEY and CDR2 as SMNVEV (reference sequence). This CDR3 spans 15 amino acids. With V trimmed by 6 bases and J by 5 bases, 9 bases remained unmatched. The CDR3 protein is CASRPHRGGNEKLFF. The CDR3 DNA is TGTGCCAGCAGACCCCACAGGGGCGGGAATGAAAAACTGTTTTTT.

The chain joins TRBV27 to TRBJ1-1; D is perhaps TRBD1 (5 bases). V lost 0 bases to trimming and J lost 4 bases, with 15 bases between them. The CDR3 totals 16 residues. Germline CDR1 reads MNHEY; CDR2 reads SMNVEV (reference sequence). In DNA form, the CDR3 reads TGTGCCAGCAGTTTATCGATTGGGGGAGGTACCACTGAAGCTTTCTTT. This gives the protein CASSLSIGGGTTEAFF.

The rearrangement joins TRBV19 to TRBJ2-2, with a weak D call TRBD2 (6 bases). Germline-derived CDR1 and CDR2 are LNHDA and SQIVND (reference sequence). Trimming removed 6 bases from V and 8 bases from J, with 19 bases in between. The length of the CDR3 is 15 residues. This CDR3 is CASRSAGTPQGELFF. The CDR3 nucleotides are TGTGCCAGTAGGTCCGCGGGAACTCCCCAGGGGGAGCTGTTTTTT.

DNA of the CDR3: TGTGCCAGTAGTCTAGCACTAACTGTCAACTACGAGCAGTACTTC. Its protein is CASSLALTVNYEQYF. This chain joins TRBV19 and TRBJ2-7; possible D gene TRBD2, 5 bases. Germline CDR1 LNHDA, CDR2 SQIVND (reference sequence). This CDR3 region has 15 residues. V shed 5 bases and J shed 3 bases, with 17 bases lying between them.

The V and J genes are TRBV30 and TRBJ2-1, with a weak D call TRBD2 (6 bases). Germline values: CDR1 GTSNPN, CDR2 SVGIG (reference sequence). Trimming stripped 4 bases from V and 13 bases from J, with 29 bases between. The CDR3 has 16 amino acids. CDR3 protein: CAWNPRDWAVLASQFF. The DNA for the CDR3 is TGTGCCTGGAACCCTAGGGACTGGGCCGTTTTGGCCTCCCAGTTCTTC.

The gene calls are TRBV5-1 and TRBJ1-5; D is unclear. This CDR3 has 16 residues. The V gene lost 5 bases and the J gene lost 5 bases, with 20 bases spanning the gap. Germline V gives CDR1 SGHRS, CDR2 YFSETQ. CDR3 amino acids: CASSTAQKAEYQPQHF. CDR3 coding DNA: TGCGCCAGCAGTACCGCACAAAAGGCGGAGTATCAGCCCCAGCATTTT.

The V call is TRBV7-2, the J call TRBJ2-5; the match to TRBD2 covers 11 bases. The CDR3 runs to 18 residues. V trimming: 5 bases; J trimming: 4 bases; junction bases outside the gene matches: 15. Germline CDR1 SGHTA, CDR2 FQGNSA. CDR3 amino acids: CASSPNTFTSGSSETQYF. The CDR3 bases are TGTGCCAGCAGCCCTAATACCTTTACTAGCGGGAGTTCAGAGACCCAGTACTTC.

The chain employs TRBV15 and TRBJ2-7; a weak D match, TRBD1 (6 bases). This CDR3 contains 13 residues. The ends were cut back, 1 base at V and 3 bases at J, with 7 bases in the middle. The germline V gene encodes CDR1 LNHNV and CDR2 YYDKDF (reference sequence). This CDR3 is CATSRAQGYEQYF. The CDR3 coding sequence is TGTGCCACCAGCAGAGCACAGGGCTACGAGCAGTACTTC. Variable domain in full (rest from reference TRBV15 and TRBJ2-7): DAMVIQNPRYQVTQFGKPVTLSCSQTLNHNVMYWYQQKSSQAPKLLFHYYDKDFNNEADTPDNFQSRRPNTSFCFLDIRSPGLGDTAMYLCATSRAQGYEQYFGPGTRLTVT.

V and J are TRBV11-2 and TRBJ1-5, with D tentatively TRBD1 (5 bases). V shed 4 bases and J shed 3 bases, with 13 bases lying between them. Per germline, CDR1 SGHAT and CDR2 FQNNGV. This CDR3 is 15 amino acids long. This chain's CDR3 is CASSWGGEINQPQHF. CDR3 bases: TGTGCCAGCAGCTGGGGGGGGGAGATCAATCAGCCCCAGCATTTT.

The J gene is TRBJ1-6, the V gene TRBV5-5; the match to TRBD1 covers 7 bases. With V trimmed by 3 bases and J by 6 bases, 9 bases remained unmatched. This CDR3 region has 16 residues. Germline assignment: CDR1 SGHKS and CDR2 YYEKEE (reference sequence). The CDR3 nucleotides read TGTGCCAGCAGCTCGATACTGGGGACAGCTAATTCACCCCTCCACTTT. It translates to CASSSILGTANSPLHF.

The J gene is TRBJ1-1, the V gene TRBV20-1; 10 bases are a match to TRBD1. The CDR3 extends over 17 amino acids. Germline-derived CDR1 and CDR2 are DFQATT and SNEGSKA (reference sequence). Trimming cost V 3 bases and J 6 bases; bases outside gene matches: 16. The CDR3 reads CSASSELTGTGVPEAFF. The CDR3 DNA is TGCAGTGCTAGTTCGGAGTTAACCGGGACAGGGGTTCCTGAAGCTTTCTTT.

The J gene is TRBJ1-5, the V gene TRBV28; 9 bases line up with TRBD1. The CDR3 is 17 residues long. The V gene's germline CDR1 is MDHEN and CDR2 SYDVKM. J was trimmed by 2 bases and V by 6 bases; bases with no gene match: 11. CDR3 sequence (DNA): TGTGCCAGCAGCATCCTACAGGGGGCTGAAGGCAATCAGCCCCAGCATTTT. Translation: CASSILQGAEGNQPQHF.

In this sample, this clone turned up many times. The CDR3 sequence is CASSFFRQSAGLDTQYF. The CDR3 region has the DNA TGTGCCAGCAGCTTTTTTAGACAGTCCGCGGGGTTAGATACGCAGTATTTT. The chain couples TRBV7-8 to TRBJ2-3; tentatively, D is TRBD2 (6 bases). The CDR3 totals 17 residues. CDR1 and CDR2 (germline): SGHVS, FQNEAQ. V lost 3 bases to trimming and J lost 5 bases, with 21 bases between them.

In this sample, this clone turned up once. CDR3 loop: CATSRGDNYGYTF. The CDR3 DNA follows: TGTGCCACCAGTCGGGGGGATAACTATGGCTACACCTTC. The genes are TRBV24-1 and TRBJ1-2; D might be TRBD1 (5 bases). CDR1 and CDR2 (germline): KGHDR, SFDVKD. The CDR3 extends over 13 amino acids. Trimming removed 6 bases at V and 1 base at J, with 8 bases between.

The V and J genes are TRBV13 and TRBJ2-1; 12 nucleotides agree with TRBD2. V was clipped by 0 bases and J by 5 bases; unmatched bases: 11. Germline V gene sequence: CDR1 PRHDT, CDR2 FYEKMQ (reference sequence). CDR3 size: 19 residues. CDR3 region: CASSLGLGLAGGFHNEQFF. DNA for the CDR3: TGTGCCAGCAGCTTAGGCCTCGGCCTAGCGGGGGGGTTTCACAATGAGCAGTTCTTC. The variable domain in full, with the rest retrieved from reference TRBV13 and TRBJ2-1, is AAGVIQSPRHLIKEKRETATLKCYPIPRHDTVYWYQQGPGQDPQFLISFYEKMQSDKGSIPDRFSAQQFSDYHSELNMSSLELGDSALYFCASSLGLGLAGGFHNEQFFGPGTRLTVL.